This T cell receptor beta chain was found in a study of human T cells and chemical hapten exposure listed by TCRdb under 2021. Looking at the study overall: Libraries were pooled for sequencing, and variation in per-sample TCR yields was attributed mainly to small differences in library volumes within the pool. The study tracked peripheral blood TCR repertoire changes in vivo during primary and secondary sensitization to the hapten diphenylcyclopropenone (DPC) in alopecia patients. Each blood RNA sample was used to sequence both TCR alpha and TCR beta chains.

There are a few counts of this clonotype. Its antigen is still unknown. Base qualities are not at hand, and no much larger clone is one base apart. Interpreted using the paper, the time point label stands for: healthy volunteer bleed at 2 weeks. Unfractionated whole blood was collected in Tempus Blood RNA tubes, and total RNA was extracted from that blood. About 5 healthy volunteers served as TCR sequencing controls and were bled at day 0, 2 weeks and 6 weeks. Preparation of the library involved RACE. The instrument given in TCRdb is NextSeq 500. During library preparation, unique molecular identifiers were attached to individual cDNA molecules so that TCRs could be counted in a quantitative, reproducible way. In the paper's pipeline: A median of about 87,000 TCRs per sample was observed, with a range of about 20,000 to 690,600. The Decombinator software suite was used to annotate V, J and CDR3 in the TCR reads. For the PS versus PT1 abundance plots, all samples were subsampled to the same number of TCRs (28,000). TCRs were defined as expanded if absent before sensitization and observed at least eight times at the 2-week time point. TCRdb handled the public reads itself, with Q25 trimming in fastp and clone calling in MiXCR, and kept productive beta chains. Each CDR3 protein appears once, grouped with its most common genes and DNA. The V and J calls and clone size are TCRdb's, not the authors'. The table for this sample lists some 90,000 distinct CDR3 sequences; about 8.7% of them were counted only once. The ten largest clones add up to 2.5% to 3.5% of the sample.

Trimming at the junction amounts to 2 bases on V and 8 bases on J, and the germline ends lie 12 bases apart. There are 12 amino acids in the CDR3, from cysteine to phenylalanine inclusive. Only the CDR3 part of the read is kept: 36 bases, read in frame from the first base. Looking up the germline V gene yields CDR1 SQVTM and CDR2 ANQGSEA. What the authors observed across the whole study: Repeated subsampling changed both the strength of the expansion versus patch-test correlation and the threshold at which the correlation became significant. DPC sensitization did not change the number of TCRs with a frequency above 1 in 1000, and there was no evidence of changes in global repertoire structure.

Sequences were obtained from whole blood. The source is a female donor in good health. Some clones in this sample may be carry-over from other donors' samples. The chain links TRBV29-1 with TRBJ1-2; TRBD1 might be the D gene, on 5 matching bases. In nucleotide form, the sequence is TGCAGCGTTGAATCGGGGGTTTGGGGCTACACCTTC. Translated, it gives CSVESGVWGYTF.